This T cell receptor (beta chain) originates from a study of blood T cell dynamics during melanoma immunotherapy. Background on the study: Metastatic melanoma patients received first-line pembrolizumab or nivolumab plus ipilimumab.

The CDR3 contains 13 residues. Each bulk PBMC sample had around 360 ng DNA loaded. Profiling relied on immunoSEQ multiplex PCR, and the TCRdb table lists in-frame clones only, not all of them. The sample contains several thousand clones, about 80% of which appear only once. The sample's time point: pre-treatment baseline. Disease control meant complete response, partial response or stable disease at 12 weeks. Patients had no prior systemic cancer treatment, immunosuppressants or other active cancers. This specimen consisted of blood, obtained from a patient treated with checkpoint blockade. The chain carries TRBV12-2 and TRBJ2-3. TRBV12-2 is given as a pseudogene. The sequence came from a human donor with melanoma. In nucleotides, the CDR3 is TGTGCAAGTCGCTCGGGCCCCACAGATACGCAGTATTTT. This sequence encodes CASRSGPTDTQYF.